The 14 T cell receptor beta chains reported below all come from one sample, sequenced in a study of blood T cell repertoires in COVID-19. The table came from immunoSEQ multiplex PCR; TCRdb's copy has only in-frame clones and leaves some out. The data show fewer than 350,000 clones, approximately 86% seen once. Source material: peripheral blood. The receptor source for this set is a young man with COVID-19, enrolled during active disease.

This clone was counted a few times. The rearrangement uses TRBV18 and TRBJ1-1, with a tentative D call TRBD1 (5 bases). The CDR3 contains 13 residues. V dropped 8 bases and J dropped 4 bases, with 14 bases sitting between them. The germline V gene has CDR1 KGHSH and CDR2 LQKENI. CDR3 sequence: CASGAEGGTEAFF. CDR3 sequence (DNA): TGTGCCAGCGGGGCGGAGGGCGGCACTGAAGCTTTCTTT.

The chain carries TRBV3-1 (or the pseudogene TRBV3-2) and TRBJ1-4, with D hard to call. Germline-derived CDR1 and CDR2 are LGHDT and YNNKEL (reference sequence). The V and J ends lost 0 bases and 10 bases respectively, with 12 bases between them. CDR3 length: 14 residues. The CDR3 region is CASSQDRIQGKLFF. The CDR3 DNA follows: TGTGCCAGCAGCCAAGACAGGATCCAAGGAAAACTGTTTTTT.

In DNA form, the CDR3 reads TGTGCCAGCCGACAGCCCTATGGCTACACCTTC. Its translation is CASRQPYGYTF. V and J are TRBV3-1 (or the pseudogene TRBV3-2) and TRBJ1-2; TRBD1 might be the D (5 bases). The CDR3 loop spans 11 amino acids. Trimming left V 8 bases short and J 4 bases short, with 8 bases between. Germline assignment: CDR1 LGHDT and CDR2 YNNKEL (reference sequence).

This chain links TRBV19 with TRBJ2-7; maybe TRBD1 (5 bases). The ends were cut back, 5 bases at V and 2 bases at J, with 13 bases in the middle. This CDR3 contains 14 residues. Germline V CDR1 and CDR2: LNHDA, SQIVND (reference sequence). The CDR3 bases are TGTGCCAGTAGTTCAGGGCAGGACCCCTACGAGCAGTACTTC. Translation gives CASSSGQDPYEQYF.

The rearrangement uses TRBV5-1 and TRBJ2-2; perhaps TRBD1 as D (7 bases). CDR3 length equals 18 residues. The V gene's germline CDR1 is SGHRS and CDR2 YFSETQ. V lost 0 bases and J 2 bases, leaving 17 bases between the germline ends. As DNA, the CDR3 is TGCGCCAGCAGCTTGGGTTGGAGGGGGACAGCAAACACCGGGGAGCTGTTTTTT. This gives the protein CASSLGWRGTANTGELFF.

The chain uses TRBV18 and TRBJ2-7; D unclear. This CDR3 has 12 amino acids. Germline-derived CDR1 and CDR2 are KGHSH and LQKENI. V lost 3 bases to trimming and J lost 2 bases, with 5 bases between them. As DNA, the CDR3 is TGTGCCAGCTCACCCGGTACCTACGAGCAGTACTTC. This translates into CASSPGTYEQYF. Looking up the rest from reference TRBV18 and TRBJ2-7 gives the full variable domain: NAGVMQNPRHLVRRRGQEARLRCSPMKGHSHVYWYRQLPEEGLKFMVYLQKENIIDESGMPKERFSAEFPKEGPSILRIQQVVRGDSAAYFCASSPGTYEQYFGPGTRLTVT.

V is TRBV7-9 and J is TRBJ1-2; D is unresolved. The germline gives CDR1 SEHNR, CDR2 FQNEAQ (reference sequence). V dropped 1 base and J dropped 2 bases, with 11 bases sitting between them. The CDR3 spans 15 residues. CDR3 bases: TGTGCCAGCAGCTTAGGCGGCAGCACAAACTATGGCTACACCTTC. It yields the protein CASSLGGSTNYGYTF.

The rearrangement links TRBV28 to TRBJ1-2, with D hard to call. Germline values: CDR1 MDHEN, CDR2 SYDVKM. Deletions cut 4 bases from V and 8 bases from J, with 8 bases between. The CDR3 has 11 residues. The CDR3 loop is CASSSPAGYTF. CDR3 in DNA: TGTGCCAGCAGTTCCCCTGCGGGCTACACCTTC.

The rearrangement uses TRBV3-1 (or the pseudogene TRBV3-2) and TRBJ1-6, with 11 bases matching TRBD1. Germline V gives CDR1 LGHDT, CDR2 YNNKEL (reference sequence). The CDR3 extends over 18 amino acids. V shed 4 bases, J shed 7 bases, and the junction held 12 bases outside the gene matches. The CDR3 loop reads CASSRIRTGGARNSPLHF. The DNA of the CDR3 is TGTGCCAGCAGCCGCATACGGACAGGGGGCGCGAGAAATTCACCCCTCCACTTT.

The chain carries TRBV29-1 and TRBJ2-7, with 11 bases identical to TRBD1. The V gene end was trimmed by 7 bases and the J gene end by 6 bases; junction bases not matched to a gene: 8. This CDR3 has 13 amino acids. Germline V CDR1 and CDR2: SQVTM, ANQGSEA. The CDR3 loop reads CSGGTGTGGEQYF. CDR3 nucleotide sequence: TGCAGCGGAGGAACCGGGACAGGGGGCGAGCAGTACTTC.

The V and J genes are TRBV10-3 and TRBJ2-7, with D possibly TRBD2 on 6 matching bases. Trimming took off 10 bases at V and 1 base at J, with 11 bases between the two ends. Germline V gene lookup returns CDR1 ENHRY and CDR2 SYGVKD. CDR3 length equals 12 residues. This CDR3 is CATGSASYEQYF. The CDR3 DNA is TGTGCCACCGGGAGTGCGTCCTACGAGCAGTACTTC.

This clone was detected only once. The CDR3 DNA is TGTGCCACCAGTGACCCTTCGGATGAGCAGTTCTTC. Encoded protein: CATSDPSDEQFF. J is TRBJ2-1 and V is TRBV24-1; D gene unclear. Trimming removed 4 bases from V and 8 bases from J, with 8 bases in between. Germline lookup yields CDR1 KGHDR and CDR2 SFDVKD. The CDR3 length is 12 residues.

The V and J genes are TRBV21-1 and TRBJ1-6; the table's D call, TRBD1, has no DNA check behind it. TRBV21-1 is deemed a pseudogene. The CDR3 has 21 amino acids. In DNA form, the CDR3 reads TGTGCCAGCAGCAAAGCGGGGGGAGGGGACAGGGGCATGTTATATAATTCACCCCTCCACTTT. This codes for CASSKAGGGDRGMLYNSPLHF.

The gene calls are TRBV6-5 and TRBJ2-7, with D possibly being TRBD2 (6 bases). Germline CDR1 reads MNHEY; CDR2 reads SVGAGI. The CDR3 runs 15 residues. Trimming shortened V by 0 bases and J by 2 bases, and 11 bases separated the two germline ends. DNA of the CDR3: TGTGCCAGCAGTTACTCGGCAGGGAGGCCCTACGAGCAGTACTTC. Protein: CASSYSAGRPYEQYF.